This T cell receptor (beta chain) comes out of a study of OX40 agonist ivuxolimab in advanced cancers. Study-wide background: Three individuals attained partial responses, comprising one hepatocellular carcinoma case and two cutaneous melanoma cases.

Using immunoSEQ multiplex PCR, the repertoire was profiled, and TCRdb retains in-frame clones only, with some absent. The sample comprises 60,000 or so clones, about 86% of which are singletons, and 12% rests with the top ten. CDR3 length equals 13 residues. Looked up from germline, CDR1 is SEHNR and CDR2 is FQNEAQ (reference sequence). V was pared by 5 bases and J by 8 bases, with 15 bases between. This receptor was identified in an adult with an advanced solid tumor such as melanoma, head and neck, liver or kidney cancer. The source material was CD4+ or CD8+ T cells sorted from blood, sampled in a trial of the OX40 agonist ivuxolimab. This rearrangement joins TRBV7-9 to TRBJ1-1; D is ambiguous. CDR3 DNA sequence: TGTGCCAGCAGCCCCCCCACTAAGGGCGAAGCTTTCTTT. It codes for CASSPPTKGEAFF.